Included here is one T cell receptor (beta chain) sequence, with context. What antigen it recognizes has not been identified. The record has no base qualities; no much larger clone is one base away. The sample originates from a study of lymphopenia after photon versus proton radiotherapy (dated by TCRdb to the late 2010s). Describing the broader study: The study compared the immunological effects of photon versus proton radiation therapy in patients with gastrointestinal tumors who developed high-grade lymphopenia. A cohort of some 20 patients with gastrointestinal tumors who received either photon or proton therapy and subsequently developed lymphopenia was included. The study aimed to characterize how the two radiation modalities differ in their impact on the immune system. What the authors observed across the whole study: The authors looked at the survival association only in patients who died, and they framed better survival with proton therapy as a possibility rather than a demonstrated result. Across the cohort, among patients who died, a greater drop in TCR diversity after the nadir was inversely correlated with overall survival time. Proton-treated patients stayed relatively stable during treatment, while photon-treated patients lost naive T cells and TCR diversity and gained effector/memory populations. Once the lymphocyte count had reached its nadir, the repertoires of photon-treated patients showed oligoclonal expansion, particularly of CD8+ Temra cells, and this expansion drove the decline in diversity.

The CDR3 runs 15 residues from the cysteine to the phenylalanine. The CDR3 DNA has 45 bases and is translated from base 1. The germline V gene provides CDR1 SGHRS and CDR2 YFSETQ. V lost 4 bases and J lost 0 bases; the stretch between them is 10 bases long. The receptor library was made with the immunoSEQ multiplex PCR assay. T cell repertoires were profiled with deep sequencing of rearranged TCR beta loci together with multiparametric flow cytometry. TCRdb obtained this table from immuneACCESS and retained in-frame rearrangements with V and J assigned. These tables miss some clones; where compared with another copy, unresolved V genes account for less than half of the shortfall, and the remainder is unexplained. For this sample the table gives just over 30,000 clones, of which 94% were detected only once. The ten largest clonotypes hold around 0.7% of the sample.

The clonotype comes from a woman aged 45-65 years with cholangiocarcinoma. The sequence joins TRBV5-1 to TRBJ1-4; no D gene can be assigned with confidence. This sample comprised peripheral blood, obtained from a patient treated with photon-based radiotherapy. The nucleotides read TGCGCCAGCAGCCATACAAGGGCAACTAATGAAAAACTGTTTTTT. This sequence encodes CASSHTRATNEKLFF.